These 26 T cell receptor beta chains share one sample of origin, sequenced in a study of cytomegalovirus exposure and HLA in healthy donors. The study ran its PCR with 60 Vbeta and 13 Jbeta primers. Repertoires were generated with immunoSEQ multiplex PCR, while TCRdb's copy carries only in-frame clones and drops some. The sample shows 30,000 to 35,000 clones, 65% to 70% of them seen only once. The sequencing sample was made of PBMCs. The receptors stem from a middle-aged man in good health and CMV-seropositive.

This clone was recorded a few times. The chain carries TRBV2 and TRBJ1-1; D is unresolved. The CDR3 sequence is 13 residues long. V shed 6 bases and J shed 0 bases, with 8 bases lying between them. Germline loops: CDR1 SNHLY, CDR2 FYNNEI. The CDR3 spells CASRAGMNTEAFF. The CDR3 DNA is TGTGCCAGCAGGGCGGGGATGAACACTGAAGCTTTCTTT.

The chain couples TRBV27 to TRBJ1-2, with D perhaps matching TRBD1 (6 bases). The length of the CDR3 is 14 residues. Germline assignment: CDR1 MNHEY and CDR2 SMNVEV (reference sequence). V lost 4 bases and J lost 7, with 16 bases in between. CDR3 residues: CASSSSGTTGGYTF. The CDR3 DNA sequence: TGTGCCAGCAGTTCATCCGGGACAACGGGTGGCTACACCTTC.

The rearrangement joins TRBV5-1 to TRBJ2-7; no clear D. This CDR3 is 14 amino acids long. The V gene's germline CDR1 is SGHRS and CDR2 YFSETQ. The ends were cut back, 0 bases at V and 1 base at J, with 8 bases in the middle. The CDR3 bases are TGCGCCAGCAGCTTGGACAGTCGATCCTACGAGCAGTACTTC. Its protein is CASSLDSRSYEQYF.

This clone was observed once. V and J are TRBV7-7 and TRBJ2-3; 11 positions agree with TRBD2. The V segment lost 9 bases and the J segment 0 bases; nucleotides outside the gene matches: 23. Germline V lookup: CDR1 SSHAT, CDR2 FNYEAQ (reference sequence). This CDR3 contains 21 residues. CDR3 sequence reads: CARHHEFSGGAGSLSTDTQYF. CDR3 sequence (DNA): TGTGCCAGACACCATGAGTTTAGCGGGGGGGCCGGGTCCCTTAGCACAGATACGCAGTATTTT.

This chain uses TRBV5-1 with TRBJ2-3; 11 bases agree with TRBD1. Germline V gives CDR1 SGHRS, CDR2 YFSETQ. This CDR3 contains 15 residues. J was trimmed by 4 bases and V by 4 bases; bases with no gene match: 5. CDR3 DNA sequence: TGCGCCAGCAGCACAGGGACAGGGGGGCCAGATACGCAGTATTTT. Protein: CASSTGTGGPDTQYF.

This CDR3 reads CASSSTGKNIQYF. CDR3 in DNA: TGTGCCAGCAGTTCGACAGGAAAAAACATTCAGTACTTC. The chain uses TRBV5-6 and TRBJ2-4; weak D call: TRBD1 (6 bases). CDR1 and CDR2 from the germline V gene are SGHDT and YYEEEE. The CDR3 runs 13 residues. The germline V and J ends were trimmed by 5 bases and 4 bases, with 10 bases remaining between them.

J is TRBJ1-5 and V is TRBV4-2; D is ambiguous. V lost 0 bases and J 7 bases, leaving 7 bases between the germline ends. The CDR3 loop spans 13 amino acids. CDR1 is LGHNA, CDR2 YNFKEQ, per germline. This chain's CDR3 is CASSQERRQPQHF. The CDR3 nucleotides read TGTGCCAGCAGCCAAGAGCGGCGGCAGCCCCAGCATTTT.

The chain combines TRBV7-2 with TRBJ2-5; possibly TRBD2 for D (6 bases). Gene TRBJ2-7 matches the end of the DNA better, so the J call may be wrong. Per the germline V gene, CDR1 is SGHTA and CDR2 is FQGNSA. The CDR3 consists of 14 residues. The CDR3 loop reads CASSPTRGFSEQYF. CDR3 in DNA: TGTGCCAGCAGCCCGACCCGGGGGTTCAGCGAGCAGTACTTC.

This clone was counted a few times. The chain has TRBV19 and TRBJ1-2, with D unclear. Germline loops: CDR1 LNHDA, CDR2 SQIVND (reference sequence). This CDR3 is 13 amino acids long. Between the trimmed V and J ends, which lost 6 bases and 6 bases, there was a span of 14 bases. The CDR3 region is CASRRAGEHGYTF. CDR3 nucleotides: TGTGCCAGTAGAAGAGCGGGAGAGCATGGCTACACCTTC.

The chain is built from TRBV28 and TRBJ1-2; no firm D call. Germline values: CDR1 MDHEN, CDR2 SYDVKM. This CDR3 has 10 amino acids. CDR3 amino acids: CGVGGYGYTF. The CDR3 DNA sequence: TGTGGGGTCGGAGGGTATGGCTACACCTTC.

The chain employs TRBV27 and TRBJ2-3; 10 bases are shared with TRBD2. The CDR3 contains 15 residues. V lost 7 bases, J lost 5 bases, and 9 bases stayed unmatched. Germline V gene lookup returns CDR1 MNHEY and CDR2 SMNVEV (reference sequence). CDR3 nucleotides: TGTGCCAGCAACTATCCTAGCGGGGGCAGAGATACGCAGTATTTT. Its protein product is CASNYPSGGRDTQYF.

CDR3 coding DNA: TGTGCCAGCCTTTTTCACCAGGAGCAGTACTTC. This gives the protein CASLFHQEQYF. The gene calls are TRBV2 and TRBJ2-7; D gene unclear. Germline CDR1 reads SNHLY; CDR2 reads FYNNEI. V lost 8 bases, J lost 7 bases, and 12 bases lay in between. The CDR3 is 11 residues long.

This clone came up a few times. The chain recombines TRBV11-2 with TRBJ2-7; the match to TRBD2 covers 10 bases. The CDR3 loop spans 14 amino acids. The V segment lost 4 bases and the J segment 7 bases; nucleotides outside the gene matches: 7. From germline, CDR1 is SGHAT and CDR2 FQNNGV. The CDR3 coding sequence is TGTGCCAGCAGCTCCCTTTCGACTAGCGGGGAGCAGTACTTC. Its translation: CASSSLSTSGEQYF. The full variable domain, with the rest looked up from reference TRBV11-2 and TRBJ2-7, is EAGVAQSPRYKIIEKRQSVAFWCNPISGHATLYWYQQILGQGPKLLIQFQNNGVVDDSQLPKDRFSAERLKGVDSTLKIQPAKLEDSAVYLCASSSLSTSGEQYFGPGTRLTVT.

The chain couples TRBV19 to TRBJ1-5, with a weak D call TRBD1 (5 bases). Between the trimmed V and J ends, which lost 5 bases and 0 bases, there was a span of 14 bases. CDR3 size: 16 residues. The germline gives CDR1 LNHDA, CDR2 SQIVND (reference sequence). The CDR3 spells CASSQGSGYSNQPQHF. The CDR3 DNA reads TGTGCCAGTAGTCAGGGTAGCGGGTATAGCAATCAGCCCCAGCATTTT. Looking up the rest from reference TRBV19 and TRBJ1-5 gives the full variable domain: DGGITQSPKYLFRKEGQNVTLSCEQNLNHDAMYWYRQDPGQGLRLIYYSQIVNDFQKGDIAEGYSVSREKKESFPLTVTSAQKNPTAFYLCASSQGSGYSNQPQHFGDGTRLSIL.

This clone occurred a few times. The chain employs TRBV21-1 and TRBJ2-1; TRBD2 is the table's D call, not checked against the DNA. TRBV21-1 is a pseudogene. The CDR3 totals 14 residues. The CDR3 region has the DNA TGTGCCAGCAGCAAAAGGAGTCTAGCGGGGGGTCCGTTCTTC. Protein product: CASSKRSLAGGPFF.

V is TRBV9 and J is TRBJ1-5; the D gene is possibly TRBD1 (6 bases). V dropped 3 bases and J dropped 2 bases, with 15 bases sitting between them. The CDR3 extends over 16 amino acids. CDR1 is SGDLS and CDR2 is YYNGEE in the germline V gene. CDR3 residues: CASSEGGGTGNQPQHF. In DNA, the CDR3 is TGTGCCAGCAGCGAGGGGGGAGGGACGGGCAATCAGCCCCAGCATTTT.

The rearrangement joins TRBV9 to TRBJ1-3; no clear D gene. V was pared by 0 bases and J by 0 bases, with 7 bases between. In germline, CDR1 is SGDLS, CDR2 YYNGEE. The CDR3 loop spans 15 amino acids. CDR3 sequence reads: CASSVGSLSGNTIYF. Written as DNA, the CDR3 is TGTGCCAGCAGCGTAGGTTCCCTCTCTGGAAACACCATATATTTT.

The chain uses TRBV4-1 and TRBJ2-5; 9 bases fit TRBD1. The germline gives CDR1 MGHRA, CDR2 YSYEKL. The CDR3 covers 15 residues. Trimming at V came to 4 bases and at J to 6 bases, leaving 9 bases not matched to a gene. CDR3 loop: CASSLLTGGGKTQYF. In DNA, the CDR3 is TGCGCCAGCAGCCTCCTGACAGGGGGGGGGAAGACCCAGTACTTC.

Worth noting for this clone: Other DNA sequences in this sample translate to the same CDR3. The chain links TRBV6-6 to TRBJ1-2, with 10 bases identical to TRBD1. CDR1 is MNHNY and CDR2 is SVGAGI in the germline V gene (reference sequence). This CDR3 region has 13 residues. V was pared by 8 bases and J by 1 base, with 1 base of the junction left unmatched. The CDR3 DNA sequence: TGTGCCAGCCGGGACAGGGGTAACTATGGCTACACCTTC. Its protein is CASRDRGNYGYTF.

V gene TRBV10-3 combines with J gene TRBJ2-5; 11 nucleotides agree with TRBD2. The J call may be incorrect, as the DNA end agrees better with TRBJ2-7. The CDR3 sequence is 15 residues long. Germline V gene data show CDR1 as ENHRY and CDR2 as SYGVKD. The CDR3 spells CAISEGLAGAHEQYF. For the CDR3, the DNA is TGTGCCATCAGTGAGGGACTAGCGGGCGCCCACGAGCAGTACTTC.

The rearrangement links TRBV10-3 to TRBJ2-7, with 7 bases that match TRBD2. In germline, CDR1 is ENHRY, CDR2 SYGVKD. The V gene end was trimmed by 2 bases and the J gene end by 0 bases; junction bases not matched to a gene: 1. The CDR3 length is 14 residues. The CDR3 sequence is CAISEGRGSYEQYF. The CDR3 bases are TGTGCCATCAGTGAGGGGAGGGGCTCCTACGAGCAGTACTTC.

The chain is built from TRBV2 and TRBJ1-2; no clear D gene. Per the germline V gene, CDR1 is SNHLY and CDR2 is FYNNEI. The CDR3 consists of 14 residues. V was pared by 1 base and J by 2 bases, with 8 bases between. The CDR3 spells CASSEGRLNYGYTF. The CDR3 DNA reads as TGTGCCAGCAGTGAAGGGCGACTCAACTATGGCTACACCTTC.

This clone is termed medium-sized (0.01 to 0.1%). For the CDR3, the DNA is TGTGCCAGCAGCTTAGGCTCAACTAGCGGGGGGTATGAGCAGTTCTTC. Its protein product is CASSLGSTSGGYEQFF. The chain is built from TRBV7-2 and TRBJ2-1, with TRBD2 identical over 12 bases. The CDR3 loop spans 16 amino acids. CDR1 and CDR2 (germline): SGHTA, FQGNSA. The V gene end was trimmed by 1 base and the J gene end by 8 bases; junction bases not matched to a gene: 6.

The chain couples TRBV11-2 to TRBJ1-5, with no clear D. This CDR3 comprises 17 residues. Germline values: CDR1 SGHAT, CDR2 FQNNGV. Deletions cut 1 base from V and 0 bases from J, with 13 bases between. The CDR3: CASSLGHPYYSNQPQHF. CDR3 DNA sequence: TGTGCCAGCAGCTTAGGGCATCCCTACTATAGCAATCAGCCCCAGCATTTT.

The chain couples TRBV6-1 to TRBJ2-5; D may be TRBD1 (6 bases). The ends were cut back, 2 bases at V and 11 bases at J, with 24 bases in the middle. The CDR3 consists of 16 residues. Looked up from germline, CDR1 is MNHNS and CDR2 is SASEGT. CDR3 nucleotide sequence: TGTGCCAGCAGTGAATCCGTTTTCACACAGGGAAGGCAACAGTACTTC. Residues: CASSESVFTQGRQQYF.

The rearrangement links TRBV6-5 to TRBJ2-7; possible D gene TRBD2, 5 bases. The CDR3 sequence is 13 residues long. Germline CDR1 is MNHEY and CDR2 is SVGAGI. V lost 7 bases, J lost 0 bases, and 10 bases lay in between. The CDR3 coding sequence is TGTGCCAGCACTAGCCAGAACTCCTACGAGCAGTACTTC. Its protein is CASTSQNSYEQYF.